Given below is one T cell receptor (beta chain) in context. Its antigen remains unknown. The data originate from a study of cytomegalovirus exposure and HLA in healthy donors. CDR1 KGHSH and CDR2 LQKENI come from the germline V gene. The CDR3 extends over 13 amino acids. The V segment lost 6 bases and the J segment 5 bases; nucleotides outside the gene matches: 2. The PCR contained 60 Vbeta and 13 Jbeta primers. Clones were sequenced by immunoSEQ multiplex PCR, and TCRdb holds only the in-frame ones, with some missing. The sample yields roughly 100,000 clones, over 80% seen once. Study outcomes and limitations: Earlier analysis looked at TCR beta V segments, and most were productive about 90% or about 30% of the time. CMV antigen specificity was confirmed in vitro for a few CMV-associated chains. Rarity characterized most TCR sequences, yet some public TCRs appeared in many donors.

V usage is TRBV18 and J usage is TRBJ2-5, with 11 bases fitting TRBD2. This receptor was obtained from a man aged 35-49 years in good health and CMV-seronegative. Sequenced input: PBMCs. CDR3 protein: CASSTSGAETQYF. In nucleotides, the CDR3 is TGTGCCAGCTCGACTAGCGGGGCGGAGACCCAGTACTTC.